This T cell receptor (beta chain) was sequenced during a study of patients and donors after allogeneic stem cell transplantation. Using its own MiXCR run on the RT-PCR reads, TCRdb lists one record per CDR3 protein. This sample yields about 410,000 distinct CDR3 sequences, of which 16% are seen a single time; over 6% belongs to the top ten. V was pared by 3 bases and J by 4 bases, with 6 bases of the junction left unmatched. CDR3 length: 15 residues. CDR1 is SGHTA, CDR2 FQGNSA, per germline. This clonotype was seen a few times. This receptor was identified in a human donor who was either an allogeneic HSCT recipient or a stem cell or donor lymphocyte infusion donor (not recorded which). It is not recorded whose cells these are; they may come from a transplant donor. Sequenced material: blood, either unsorted or a sorted T cell fraction (not recorded which). This chain connects TRBV7-2 to TRBJ1-1, with TRBD1 matching over 9 bases. CDR3 region: CASSFSGTGSTEAFF. The DNA for the CDR3 is TGTGCCAGCAGCTTTTCCGGGACAGGGAGCACTGAAGCTTTCTTT.